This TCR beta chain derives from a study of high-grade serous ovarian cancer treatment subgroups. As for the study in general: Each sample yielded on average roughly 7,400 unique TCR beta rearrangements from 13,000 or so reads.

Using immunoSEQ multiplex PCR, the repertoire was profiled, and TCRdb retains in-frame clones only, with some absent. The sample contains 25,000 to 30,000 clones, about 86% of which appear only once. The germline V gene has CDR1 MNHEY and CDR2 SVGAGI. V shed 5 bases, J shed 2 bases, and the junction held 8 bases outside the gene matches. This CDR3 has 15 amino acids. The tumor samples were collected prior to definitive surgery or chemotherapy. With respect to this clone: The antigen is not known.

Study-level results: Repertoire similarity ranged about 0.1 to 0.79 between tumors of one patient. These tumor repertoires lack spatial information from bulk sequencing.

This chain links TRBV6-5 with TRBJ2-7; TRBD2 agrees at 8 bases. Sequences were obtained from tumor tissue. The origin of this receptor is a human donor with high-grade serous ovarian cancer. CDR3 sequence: CASSRARGGAYEQYF. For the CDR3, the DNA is TGTGCCAGCAGTCGCGCCCGGGGGGGGGCCTACGAGCAGTACTTC.